The entry below gives a single T cell receptor beta chain sequence along with its context. The CDR3 contains 15 residues. V was cut by 5 bases and J by 8 bases, with 18 bases left in between. Germline assignment: CDR1 MDHEN and CDR2 SYDVKM. Some clones are missing from TCRdb's copy, which holds only in-frame ones; the method was immunoSEQ multiplex PCR. The sample shows 65,000 to 85,000 clones, roughly nine tenths of them seen only once. The data were taken from a study of cytotoxic CD8 clonotypes in ibrutinib-treated CLL. The V call is TRBV28, the J call TRBJ1-4; D might be TRBD1 (6 bases). The sequenced sample was PBMCs, obtained after 12 months of ibrutinib treatment. This TCR came from a human donor with chronic lymphocytic leukemia. The CDR3: CASSSINRVPEKLFF. The CDR3 region has the DNA TGTGCCAGCAGTAGTATTAACAGGGTTCCCGAAAAACTGTTTTTT.